This T cell receptor beta chain derives from a study of blood T cell repertoires in COVID-19 (dated by TCRdb to about 2020). With respect to the entire study: Collaborator samples came from the United States, Italy and Spain and covered acute and convalescent phases of COVID-19. Where HLA class I and class II types were available, the types were taken from metadata supplied by the sample provider, not from assay-based typing. The prospective study material was composed of cDNA or gDNA derived from T cells, B-cell-depleted T cells, or PBMCs. Subjects who had been exposed to COVID-19, were actively infected with it, or had recovered from it provided the deeply sampled blood TCRbeta repertoires that made up the dataset. The samples were drawn from two sources: the first 160 participants of the ongoing ImmuneRACE study, and 1,000 to 1,500 subjects contributed by 6 global collaborators. The sample metadata nearly always contained a de-identified subject ID, COVID-19 status, age in years and sex. The repertoires were released in a freely available public database meant as a resource for research on the immune response to SARS-CoV-2.

One collaborating source in Seattle enrolled patients during active infection and followed them longitudinally through the course of disease. Whole blood was collected in K2EDTA tubes by collaborating institutions according to the institutions' own protocols. For TCRbeta analysis, collaborator samples were shipped as frozen whole blood, as isolated PBMCs, or as DNA extracted from either sample type. General conclusions and limits of the study: The quantity of clinical and demographic metadata differed by source and by participant and was supplied without curation.

The V end loses 8 bases and the J end loses 0 bases, and a stretch of 14 bases separates them. CDR1 is given as KGHDR and CDR2 as SFDVKD, both from the germline V gene. The CDR3 goes from the cysteine to the phenylalanine over 15 residues. Just the 45-base CDR3 DNA is kept, in frame starting at base 1. Turning to this clone: Its antigen is not yet known. Base qualities were left out, and no much larger clone turns up one base away.

TCRbeta CDR3 regions were amplified from genomic DNA using the immunoSEQ Assay, a bias-controlled multiplex PCR. The source study handled its data this way. Within the assay, amplification of reference gene primers was used to estimate how many nucleated cells each sample contained. Sequence reads were collapsed and filtered to measure the absolute abundance of every unique TCRbeta CDR3 rearrangement. Productive Simpson clonality was computed per sample as the square root of Simpson's diversity index over productive rearrangements. Imported from immuneACCESS, the table was reduced by TCRdb to in-frame sequences with V and J called. These copies leave out some clones; in studies compared against another copy, an unresolved V gene accounts for under half, and the cause of the remainder is not known. The D gene and trimming were derived from the DNA, and the V and J assignments and clone size from that table. For this sample the table gives a few hundred thousand clones, of which about 89% were detected only once. The ten largest clones take up 2.5% to 3.5% of the sample.

This receptor chain uses TRBV24-1 and TRBJ2-3; the D gene is perhaps TRBD1, from 5 matching bases. The sequencing sample was made of peripheral blood. This receptor was taken from a woman aged 25 to 39 with COVID-19, enrolled during active disease. The DNA sequence reads TGTGCCACCATGAAGGGGCAGACCAGCACAGATACGCAGTATTTT. It is translated as CATMKGQTSTDTQYF.